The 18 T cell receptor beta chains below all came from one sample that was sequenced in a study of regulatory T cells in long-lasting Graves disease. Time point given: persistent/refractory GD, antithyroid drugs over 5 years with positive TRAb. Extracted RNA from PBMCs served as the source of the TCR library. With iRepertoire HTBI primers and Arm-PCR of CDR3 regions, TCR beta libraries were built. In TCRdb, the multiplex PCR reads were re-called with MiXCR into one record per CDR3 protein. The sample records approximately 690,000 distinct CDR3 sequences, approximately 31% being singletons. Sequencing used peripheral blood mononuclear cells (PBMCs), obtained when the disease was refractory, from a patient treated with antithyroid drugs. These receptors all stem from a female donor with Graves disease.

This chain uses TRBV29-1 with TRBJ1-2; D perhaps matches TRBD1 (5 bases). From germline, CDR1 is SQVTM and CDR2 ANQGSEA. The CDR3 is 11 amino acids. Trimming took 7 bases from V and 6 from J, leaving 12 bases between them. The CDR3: CSGRGDDGYTF. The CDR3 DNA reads TGCAGCGGGAGGGGAGATGATGGCTACACCTTC.

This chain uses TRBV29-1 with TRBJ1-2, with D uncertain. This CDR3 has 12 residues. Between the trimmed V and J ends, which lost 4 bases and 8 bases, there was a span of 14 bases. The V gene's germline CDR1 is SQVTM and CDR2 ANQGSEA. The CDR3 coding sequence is TGCAGCGTTGGGCCGGAGATAGGGGGCTACACCTTC. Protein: CSVGPEIGGYTF.

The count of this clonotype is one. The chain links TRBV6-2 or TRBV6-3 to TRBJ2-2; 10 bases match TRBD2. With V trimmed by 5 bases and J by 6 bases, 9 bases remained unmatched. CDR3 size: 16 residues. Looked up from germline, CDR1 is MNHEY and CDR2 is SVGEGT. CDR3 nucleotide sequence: TGTGCCAGCAGTAGGCTAGCGGGAGTGTTGTCCGGGGAGCTGTTTTTT. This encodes CASSRLAGVLSGELFF.

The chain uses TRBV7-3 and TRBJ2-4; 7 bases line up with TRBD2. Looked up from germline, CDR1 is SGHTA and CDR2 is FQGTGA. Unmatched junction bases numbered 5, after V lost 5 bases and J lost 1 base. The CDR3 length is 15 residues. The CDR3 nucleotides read TGTGCCAGCAGCCCCGGCGGGAGCGCCAAAAACATTCAGTACTTC. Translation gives CASSPGGSAKNIQYF.

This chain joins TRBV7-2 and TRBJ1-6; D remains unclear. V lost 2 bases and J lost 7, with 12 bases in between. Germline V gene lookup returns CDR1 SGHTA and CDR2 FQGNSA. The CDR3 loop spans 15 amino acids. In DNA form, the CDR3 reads TGTACCAGCAGCTTACGACGGGTTGGGAATTCACCCCTCCACTTT. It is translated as CTSSLRRVGNSPLHF. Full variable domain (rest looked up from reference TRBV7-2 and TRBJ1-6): GAGVSQSPSNKVTEKGKDVELRCDPISGHTALYWYRQSLGQGLEFLIYFQGNSAPDKSGLPSDRFSAERTGGSVSTLTIQRTQQEDSAVYLCTSSLRRVGNSPLHFGNGTRLTVT.

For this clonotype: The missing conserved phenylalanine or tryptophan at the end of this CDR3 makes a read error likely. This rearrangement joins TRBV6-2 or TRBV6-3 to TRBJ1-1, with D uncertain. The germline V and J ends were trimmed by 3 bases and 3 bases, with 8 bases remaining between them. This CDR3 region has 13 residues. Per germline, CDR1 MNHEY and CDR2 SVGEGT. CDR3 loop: CASSYASYTEAFL. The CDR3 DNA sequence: TGTGCCAGCAGTTATGCCAGCTACACTGAAGCTTTCCTT.

CDR3 sequence (DNA): TGTGCCAGCAGCTTTCACGGACAGGGCTACGAGCAGTACTTC. It is translated as CASSFHGQGYEQYF. J is TRBJ2-7 and V is TRBV5-6; 8 nucleotides line up with TRBD1. V lost 2 bases and J lost 3; bases outside the gene matches: 4. CDR1 and CDR2 from the germline V gene are SGHDT and YYEEEE. This CDR3 contains 14 residues.

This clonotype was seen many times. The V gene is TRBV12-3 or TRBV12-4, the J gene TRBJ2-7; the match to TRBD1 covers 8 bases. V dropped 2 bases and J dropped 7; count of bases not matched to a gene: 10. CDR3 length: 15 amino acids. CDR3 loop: CASSLIVRGRGEQYF. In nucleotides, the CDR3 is TGTGCCAGCAGTTTAATTGTCAGGGGGCGAGGAGAGCAGTACTTC.

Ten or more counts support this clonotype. DNA for the CDR3: TGTGCCAGCACGGAGGGGCGACGCAATCAGCCCCAGCATTTT. This gives the protein CASTEGRRNQPQHF. The V gene is TRBV28, the J gene TRBJ1-5; possible D gene TRBD1, 5 bases. From germline, CDR1 is MDHEN and CDR2 SYDVKM. The CDR3 is 14 residues long. V dropped 7 bases and J dropped 2 bases, with 12 bases sitting between them.

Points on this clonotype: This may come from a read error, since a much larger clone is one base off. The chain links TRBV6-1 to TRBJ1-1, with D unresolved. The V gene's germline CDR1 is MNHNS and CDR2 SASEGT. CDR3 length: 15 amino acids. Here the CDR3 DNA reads TGTGCCGGCAGGCCAGATCCACCCGTAAACACTGAAGCTTTCTTT. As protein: CAGRPDPPVNTEAFF.

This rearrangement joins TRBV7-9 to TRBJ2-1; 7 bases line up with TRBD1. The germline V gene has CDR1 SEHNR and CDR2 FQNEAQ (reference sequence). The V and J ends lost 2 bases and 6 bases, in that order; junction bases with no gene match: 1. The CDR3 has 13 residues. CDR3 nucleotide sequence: TGTGCCAGCAGCTTAAACAGGGGCAATGAGCAGTTCTTC. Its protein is CASSLNRGNEQFF.

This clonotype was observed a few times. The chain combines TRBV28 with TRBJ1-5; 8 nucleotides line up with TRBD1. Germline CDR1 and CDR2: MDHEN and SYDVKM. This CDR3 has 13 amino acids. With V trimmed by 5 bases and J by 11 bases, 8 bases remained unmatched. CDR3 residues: CASSTTGVAAQHF. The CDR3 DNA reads TGTGCCAGCAGTACGACAGGGGTCGCGGCCCAGCATTTT.

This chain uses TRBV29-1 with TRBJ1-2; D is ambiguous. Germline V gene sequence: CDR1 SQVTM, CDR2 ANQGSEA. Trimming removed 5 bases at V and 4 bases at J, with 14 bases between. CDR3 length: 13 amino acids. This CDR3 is CSVRVGETYGYTF. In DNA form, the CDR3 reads TGCAGCGTTAGGGTCGGCGAAACCTATGGCTACACCTTC.

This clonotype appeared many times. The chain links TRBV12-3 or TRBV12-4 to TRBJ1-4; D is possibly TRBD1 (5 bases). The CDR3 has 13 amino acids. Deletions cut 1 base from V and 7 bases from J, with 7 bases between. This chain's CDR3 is CASSLGGTEKLFF. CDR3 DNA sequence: TGTGCCAGCAGTTTAGGGGGGACTGAAAAACTGTTTTTT.

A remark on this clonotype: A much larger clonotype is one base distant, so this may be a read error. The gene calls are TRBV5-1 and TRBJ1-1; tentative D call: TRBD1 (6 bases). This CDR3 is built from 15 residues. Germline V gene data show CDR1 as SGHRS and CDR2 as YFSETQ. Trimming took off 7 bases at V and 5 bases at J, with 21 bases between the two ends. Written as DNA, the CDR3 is TGCGCCAGCCATAGAAAAACAGGGAGCTCGACTGAAGCTTTCTTT. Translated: CASHRKTGSSTEAFF.

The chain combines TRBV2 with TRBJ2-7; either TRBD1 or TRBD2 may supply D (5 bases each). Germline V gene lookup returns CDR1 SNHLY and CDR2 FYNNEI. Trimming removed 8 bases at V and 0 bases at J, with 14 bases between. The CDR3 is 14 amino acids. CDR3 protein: CASSRDRRSYEQYF. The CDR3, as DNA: TGTGCCAGCTCACGGGACCGCCGCTCCTACGAGCAGTACTTC.

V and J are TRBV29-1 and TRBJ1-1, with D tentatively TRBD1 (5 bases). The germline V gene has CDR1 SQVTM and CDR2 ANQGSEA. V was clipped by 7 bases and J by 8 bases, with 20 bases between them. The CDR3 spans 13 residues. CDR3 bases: TGCAGCGGGACGGAGACAGCCTGGGGAGAAGCTTTCTTT. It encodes CSGTETAWGEAFF.

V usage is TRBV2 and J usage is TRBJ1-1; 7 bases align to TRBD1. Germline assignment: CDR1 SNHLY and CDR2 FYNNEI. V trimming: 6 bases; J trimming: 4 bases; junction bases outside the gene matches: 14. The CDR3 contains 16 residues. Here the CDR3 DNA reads TGTGCCAGCAGGGACTACCTCAGGGGGGGGGGCACTGAAGCTTTCTTT. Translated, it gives CASRDYLRGGGTEAFF.